This T cell receptor beta chain was identified during a study of response to subunit inactivated influenza vaccine. Study-level findings and limits: Each seasonal influenza vaccination, the authors suggested, recruits few new T cells.

This clonotype was observed a few times. The antigen is not known. Germline CDR1 and CDR2: DFQATT and SNEGSKA (reference sequence). CDR3 size: 13 residues. The V end lost 2 bases, the J end lost 3 bases, and 8 bases lay between the germline ends. MiXCR, run by TCRdb on the RT-PCR reads, gives a single entry per CDR3 protein. The sample has some 800,000 distinct CDR3 sequences, approximately 22% seen once; the top ten hold roughly 10%. V is TRBV20-1 and J is TRBJ2-1; D uncertain. Source: PBMCs from blood, taken 4 to 6 days after vaccination. The TCR was taken from a middle-aged man who received an inactivated influenza vaccine. The CDR3 loop reads CSARRPDYNEQFF. In DNA form, the CDR3 reads TGCAGTGCTAGACGACCAGACTACAATGAGCAGTTCTTC.